What follows are 5 T cell receptor beta chains derived from one specimen sequenced in a study of cytomegalovirus exposure and HLA in healthy donors. Vbeta (60) and Jbeta (13) primers were used in the PCR. The data were produced by immunoSEQ multiplex PCR, yet TCRdb's version contains in-frame clones alone and is incomplete. Of 150,000 to 250,000 clones in the sample, 82% are singletons; the top ten hold 0.075% to 0.1%. Sequenced material: PBMCs. These receptors originate from a boy aged 2-15 years in good health and CMV-seronegative.

The chain couples TRBV19 to TRBJ1-2; tentatively, D is TRBD1 (6 bases). This CDR3 contains 14 residues. Trimming left V 10 bases short and J 5 bases short, with 20 bases between. Germline CDR1 reads LNHDA; CDR2 reads SQIVND (reference sequence). DNA for the CDR3: TGTGCCACCTCCTCTTGGGGGCCGGGGTATGGCTACACCTTC. Translated, it gives CATSSWGPGYGYTF.

V and J are TRBV30 and TRBJ1-1, with D unclear. Germline-derived CDR1 and CDR2 are GTSNPN and SVGIG (reference sequence). The CDR3 sequence is 13 residues long. V lost 0 bases and J 3 bases, leaving 8 bases between the germline ends. In DNA, the CDR3 is TGTGCCTGGAGTGTAGACGGGGACACTGAAGCTTTCTTT. Residues: CAWSVDGDTEAFF.

The chain carries TRBV6-1 and TRBJ2-2, with D possibly TRBD2 on 6 matching bases. Germline CDR1 MNHNS, CDR2 SASEGT. This CDR3 spans 15 amino acids. V dropped 10 bases and J dropped 2 bases, with 17 bases sitting between them. The DNA for the CDR3 is TGTGCCATCACCCCCTCGGGGGTTAACACCGGGGAGCTGTTTTTT. Translated: CAITPSGVNTGELFF.

This clone has just a few counts. The chain joins TRBV7-9 to TRBJ2-1, with D maybe TRBD1 (5 bases). V was cut by 0 bases and J by 12 bases, with 18 bases left in between. Germline assignment: CDR1 SEHNR and CDR2 FQNEAQ (reference sequence). This CDR3 contains 15 residues. The CDR3 protein is CASSLAPGLVSRQFF. DNA of the CDR3: TGTGCCAGCAGCTTAGCCCCAGGGCTGGTTTCTAGGCAGTTCTTC. Supplemented by reference TRBV7-9 and TRBJ2-1, the full variable domain reads DTGVSQNPRHKITKRGQNVTFRCDPISEHNRLYWYRQTLGQGPEFLTYFQNEAQLEKSRLLSDRFSAERPKGSFSTLEIQRTEQGDSAMYLCASSLAPGLVSRQFFGPGTRLTVL.

The chain has TRBV6-5 and TRBJ1-2, with D possibly matching TRBD1 (5 bases). V lost 2 bases to trimming and J lost 2 bases, with 9 bases between them. The V gene's germline CDR1 is MNHEY and CDR2 SVGAGI. CDR3 length: 14 residues. This CDR3 reads CASSYAGRNYGYTF. CDR3 DNA: TGTGCCAGCAGTTACGCAGGGAGGAACTATGGCTACACCTTC.